The sample holds many counts of the clone carrying this TCR beta chain. J gave up 4 bases and V 6 bases, and 11 bases lay outside the gene matches. From germline, CDR1 is SGHVS and CDR2 FQNEAQ. The CDR3 consists of 15 residues. The sample comes from a study of immune heterogeneity within non-small cell lung tumors. Multiplex PCR amplified the TCR beta CDR3 region. Its first round ran for around 11 cycles with 32 V and 13 J primers. TCRdb re-derived calls from the multiplex PCR reads in MiXCR, one entry per CDR3 protein. The repertoire holds about 12,000 distinct CDR3 sequences, with about 25% as singletons. Bulk tumor genomic DNA, 450 to 750 ng per sample, was the template. Collection of several biopsies per primary tumor, spaced far apart, took place during surgery. These patients got curative surgery after being newly diagnosed with untreated non-small cell lung cancer.

Sequencing was carried out using lung tumor tissue. The origin of this receptor is a man aged 45-65 years with non-small cell lung cancer. This chain connects TRBV7-8 to TRBJ1-2, with 7 positions matching TRBD1. In DNA form, the CDR3 reads TGTGCCAGCAGGCCCCCCGGGACAGACATCTATGGCTACACCTTC. Protein product: CASRPPGTDIYGYTF.